This T cell receptor (beta chain) was sequenced in a study of CD8 T cell repertoires and HIV-1 epitope variants. Study in general: Each of Twenty-five Gag and Nef epitope peptides stimulated a separate culture. Notes on the study in general: Some ten antigen-specific TCR beta clonotypes were found; about six seemed cross-reactive to variants.

Worth noting for this clone: Its specificity is unknown.

Sequencing was performed with immunoSEQ multiplex PCR; in TCRdb, only in-frame clones are kept and a portion is missing. The table lists a few thousand clones, 60% to 70% of them singletons. Trimming took 0 bases from V and 9 from J, leaving 6 bases between them. From germline, CDR1 is DFQATT and CDR2 SNEGSKA (reference sequence). CDR3 length: 11 residues. Sequencing input: cultured CD8+ T cells derived from PBMCs. J is TRBJ2-1 and V is TRBV20-1; the D call may be TRBD1 or TRBD2 (5 bases each). This clonotype was sampled from a male donor with HIV. CDR3 sequence (DNA): TGCAGTGCTAGAGATGGGACTGAGCAGTTCTTC. Amino acids: CSARDGTEQFF.